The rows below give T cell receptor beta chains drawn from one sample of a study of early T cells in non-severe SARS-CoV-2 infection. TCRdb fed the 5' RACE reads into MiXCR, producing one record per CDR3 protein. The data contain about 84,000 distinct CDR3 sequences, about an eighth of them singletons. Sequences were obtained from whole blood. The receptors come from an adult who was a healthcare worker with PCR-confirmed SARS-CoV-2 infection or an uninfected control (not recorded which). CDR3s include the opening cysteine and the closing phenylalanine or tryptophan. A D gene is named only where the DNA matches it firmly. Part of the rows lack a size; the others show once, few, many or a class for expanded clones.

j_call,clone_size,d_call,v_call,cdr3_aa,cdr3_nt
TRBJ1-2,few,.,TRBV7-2,CASSPETGVNYGYTF,TGTGCCAGCAGCCCAGAGACGGGAGTTAACTATGGCTACACCTTC
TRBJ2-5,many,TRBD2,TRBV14,CASSHRGGRETQYF,TGTGCCAGCAGCCATCGGGGGGGGCGAGAGACCCAGTACTTC
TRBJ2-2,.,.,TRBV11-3,CASTGKEAGGTGELFF,TGTGCCAGCACCGGCAAGGAGGCAGGGGGGACCGGGGAGCTGTTTTTT
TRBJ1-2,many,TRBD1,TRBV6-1,CASSEPRQGIYGYTF,TGTGCCAGCAGTGAACCCCGACAGGGGATCTATGGCTACACCTTC
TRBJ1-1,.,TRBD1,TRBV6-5,CASRPGQGPTFF,TGTGCCAGCAGGCCGGGACAGGGTCCAACTTTCTTT
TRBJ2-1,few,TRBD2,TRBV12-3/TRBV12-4,CASSRMASGKNEQFF,TGTGCCAGCAGCCGTATGGCTAGCGGGAAGAATGAGCAGTTCTTC
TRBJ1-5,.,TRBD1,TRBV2,CATGGQGVVQPQHF,TGTGCCACTGGGGGACAGGGCGTCGTTCAGCCCCAGCATTTT
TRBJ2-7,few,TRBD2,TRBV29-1,CSVDGGRDYEQYF,TGCAGCGTTGATGGTGGGAGGGACTACGAGCAGTACTTC
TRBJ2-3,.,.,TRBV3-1,CASSRGVVATDTQYF,TGTGCCAGCAGCCGTGGAGTCGTAGCCACAGATACGCAGTATTTT
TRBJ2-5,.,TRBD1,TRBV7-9,CASSEGQPQETQYF,TGTGCCAGCAGCGAGGGACAGCCTCAAGAGACCCAGTACTTC
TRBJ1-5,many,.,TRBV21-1,CASSTNGQETGQPQHF,TGTGCCAGCAGCACGAACGGACAGGAGACGGGTCAGCCCCAGCATTTT
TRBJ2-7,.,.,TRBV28,CASSRAGASSYEQYF,TGTGCCAGCAGTCGGGCGGGGGCAAGCTCCTACGAGCAGTACTTC
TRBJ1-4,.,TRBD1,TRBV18,CASSPGGTAYNEKLFF,TGTGCCAGCTCACCGGGAGGGACAGCTTATAATGAAAAACTGTTTTTT
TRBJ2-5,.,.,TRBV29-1,CAEGVGETQYF,TGCGCCGAGGGAGTTGGGGAGACCCAGTACTTC
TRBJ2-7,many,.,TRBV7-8,CASSLAQVAGSSYEQYF,TGTGCCAGCAGCTTAGCGCAGGTGGCGGGGAGCTCCTACGAGCAGTACTTC
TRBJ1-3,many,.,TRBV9,CASSVDPVSGNTIYF,TGTGCCAGCAGCGTAGATCCCGTGTCTGGAAACACCATATATTTT
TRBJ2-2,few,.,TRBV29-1,CSVRETGELFF,TGCAGCGTGAGGGAAACCGGGGAGCTGTTTTTT
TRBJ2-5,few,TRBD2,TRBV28,CASSPVGRGEETQYF,TGTGCCAGCAGCCCGGTCGGGCGGGGGGAAGAGACCCAGTACTTC
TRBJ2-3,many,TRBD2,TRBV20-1,CSARDSGTTDTQYF,TGCAGTGCTAGAGATAGCGGGACCACAGATACGCAGTATTTT
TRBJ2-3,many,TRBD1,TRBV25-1,CASSEGVARGTATDTQYF,TGTGCCAGCAGTGAAGGGGTGGCCAGAGGGACAGCCACAGATACGCAGTATTTT
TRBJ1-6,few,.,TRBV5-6,CASSLGAGLASPLHF,TGTGCCAGCAGCTTGGGAGCCGGGTTGGCTTCACCCCTCCACTTT
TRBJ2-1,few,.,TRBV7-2,CASSLERRYNEQFF,TGTGCCAGCAGCTTAGAAAGGAGGTACAATGAGCAGTTCTTC
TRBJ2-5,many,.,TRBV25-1,CASWRAGETQYF,TGTGCCAGCTGGCGGGCTGGTGAGACCCAGTACTTC
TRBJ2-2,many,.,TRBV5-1,CASSLGADTGELFF,TGCGCCAGCAGCTTGGGGGCAGACACCGGGGAGCTGTTTTTT
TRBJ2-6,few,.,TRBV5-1,CASSRLSLSGANVLTF,TGCGCCAGCAGTCGGCTTTCTCTCTCTGGGGCCAACGTCCTGACTTTC
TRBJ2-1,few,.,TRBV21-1,CASSKMTGSSYNEQFF,TGTGCCAGCAGCAAGATGACGGGGAGCTCCTACAATGAGCAGTTCTTC
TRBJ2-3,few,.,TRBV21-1,CATPQIPRESTDTQYF,TGTGCCACCCCACAGATCCCCCGGGAGAGCACAGATACGCAGTATTTT
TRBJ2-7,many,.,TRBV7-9,CASSLEPSGEQYF,TGTGCCAGCAGCTTAGAGCCGTCGGGAGAGCAGTACTTC
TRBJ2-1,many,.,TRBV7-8,CASSPLGAQYNEQFF,TGTGCCAGCAGCCCTTTAGGGGCCCAGTACAATGAGCAGTTCTTC
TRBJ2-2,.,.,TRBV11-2,CASSTPRQQGANTGELFF,TGTGCCAGCAGCACACCCCGACAACAGGGAGCGAACACCGGGGAGCTGTTTTTT
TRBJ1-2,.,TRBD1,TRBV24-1,CATSDPEQGVRGYTF,TGTGCCACCAGTGACCCCGAACAGGGGGTGAGAGGCTACACCTTC
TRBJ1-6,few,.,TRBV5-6,CASSLGSNYNSPLHF,TGTGCCAGCAGCTTGGGCTCCAACTATAATTCACCCCTCCACTTT
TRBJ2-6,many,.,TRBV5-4,CASSPVVPAGANVLTF,TGTGCCAGCAGCCCGGTAGTCCCGGCTGGGGCCAACGTCCTGACTTTC
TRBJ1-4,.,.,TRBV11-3,CASSLFLPRGEEKLFF,TGTGCCAGCAGCTTATTCCTTCCAAGGGGAGAGGAAAAACTGTTTTTT
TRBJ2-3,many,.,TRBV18,CASSPATDTQYF,TGTGCCAGCTCACCCGCCACAGATACGCAGTATTTT
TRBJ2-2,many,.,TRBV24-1,CATSDRGRFSNTGELFF,TGTGCCACCAGTGACCGAGGACGGTTTTCGAACACCGGGGAGCTGTTTTTT
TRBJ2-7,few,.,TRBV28,CASSFSKDEQYF,TGTGCCAGCAGTTTTTCTAAGGACGAGCAGTACTTC